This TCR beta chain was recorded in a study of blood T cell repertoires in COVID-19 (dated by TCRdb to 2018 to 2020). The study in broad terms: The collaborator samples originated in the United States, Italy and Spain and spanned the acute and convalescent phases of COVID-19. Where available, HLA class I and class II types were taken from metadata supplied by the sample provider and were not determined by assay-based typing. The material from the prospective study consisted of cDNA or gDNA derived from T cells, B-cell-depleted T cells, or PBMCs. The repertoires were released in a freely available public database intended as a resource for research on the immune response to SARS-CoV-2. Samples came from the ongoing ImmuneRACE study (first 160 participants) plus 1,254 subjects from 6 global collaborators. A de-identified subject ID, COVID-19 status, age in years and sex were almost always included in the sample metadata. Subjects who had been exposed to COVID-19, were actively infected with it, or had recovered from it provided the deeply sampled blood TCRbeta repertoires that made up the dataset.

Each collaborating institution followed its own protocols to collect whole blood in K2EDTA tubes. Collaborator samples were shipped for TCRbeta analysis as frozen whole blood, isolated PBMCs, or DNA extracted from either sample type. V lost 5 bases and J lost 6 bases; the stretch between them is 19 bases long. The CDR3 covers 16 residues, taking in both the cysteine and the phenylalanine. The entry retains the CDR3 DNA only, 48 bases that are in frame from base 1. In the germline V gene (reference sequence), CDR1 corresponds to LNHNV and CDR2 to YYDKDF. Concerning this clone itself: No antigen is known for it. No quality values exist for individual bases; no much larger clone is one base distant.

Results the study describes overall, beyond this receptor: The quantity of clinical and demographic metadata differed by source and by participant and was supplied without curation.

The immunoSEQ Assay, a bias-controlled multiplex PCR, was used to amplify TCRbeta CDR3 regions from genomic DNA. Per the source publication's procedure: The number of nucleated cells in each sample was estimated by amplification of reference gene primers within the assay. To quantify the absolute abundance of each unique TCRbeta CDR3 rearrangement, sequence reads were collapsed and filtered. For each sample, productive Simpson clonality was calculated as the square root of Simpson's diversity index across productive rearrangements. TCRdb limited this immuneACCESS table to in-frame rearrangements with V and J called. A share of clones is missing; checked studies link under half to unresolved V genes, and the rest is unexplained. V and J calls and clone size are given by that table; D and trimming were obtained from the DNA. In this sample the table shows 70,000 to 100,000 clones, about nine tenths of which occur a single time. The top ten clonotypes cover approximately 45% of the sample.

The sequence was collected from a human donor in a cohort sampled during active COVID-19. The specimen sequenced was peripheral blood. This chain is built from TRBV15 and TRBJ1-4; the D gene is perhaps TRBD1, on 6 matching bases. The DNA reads TGTGCCACCAGCCCCCGATACAGGGTGGGTGATGAAAAACTGTTTTTT. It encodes CATSPRYRVGDEKLFF.